This T cell receptor (beta chain) was recorded in a study of blood T cells in healthy people across ages. Through a sample-barcoded 5' primer and a J-beta primer mix, a second PCR was run for roughly 6 to 12 cycles. TCRdb redid the calling of the 5' RACE reads with MiXCR, one entry per CDR3 protein. Of more than 750,000 distinct CDR3 sequences listed, 25% to 35% are singletons. Germline V lookup: CDR1 SGDLS, CDR2 YYNGEE. V shed 3 bases and J shed 2 bases, with 8 bases lying between them. CDR3 length equals 14 residues. This clonotype occurred a few times. These same records also appear under a second study, on T cells of mothers and their children. From that study: Barcodes for each sample and 2-4 random nucleotides were added by the M1S primer used in the second PCR.

The sample comprised blood. This sequence was found in a woman in her forties in good health. This chain uses TRBV9 with TRBJ2-2; D is unresolved. The CDR3 region is CASSAKVNTGELFF. The DNA for the CDR3 is TGTGCCAGCAGCGCAAAAGTTAACACCGGGGAGCTGTTTTTT.